This T cell receptor beta chain was recovered during a study of cytomegalovirus exposure and HLA in healthy donors. This PCR relied on a set of 60 Vbeta primers and 13 Jbeta primers. Only in-frame clones appear in the TCRdb table, and some are missing; sequencing was by immunoSEQ multiplex PCR. The repertoire includes 120,000 to 150,000 clones, just under 75% of them detected once, and 1.5% to 2% sits in the top ten. This CDR3 has 11 residues. Germline CDR1 DFQATT, CDR2 SNEGSKA (reference sequence). V lost 3 bases and J 2 bases, leaving 4 bases between the germline ends. The rearrangement uses TRBV20-1 and TRBJ1-2; D ambiguous. This receptor was taken from a woman under 30 in good health and CMV-seronegative. Sequenced material: PBMCs. The CDR3 nucleotides are TGCAGTGCTAGGGAGAACTATGGCTACACCTTC. It translates to CSARENYGYTF.